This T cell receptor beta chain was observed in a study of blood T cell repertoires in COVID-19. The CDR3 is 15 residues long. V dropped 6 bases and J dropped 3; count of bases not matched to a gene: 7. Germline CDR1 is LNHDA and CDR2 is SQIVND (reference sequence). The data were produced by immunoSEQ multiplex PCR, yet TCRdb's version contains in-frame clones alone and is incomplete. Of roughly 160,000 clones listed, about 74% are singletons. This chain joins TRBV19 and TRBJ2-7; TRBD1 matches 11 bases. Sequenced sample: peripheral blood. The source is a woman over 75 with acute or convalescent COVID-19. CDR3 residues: CASSDLGTGGYEQYF. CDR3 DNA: TGTGCCAGTAGCGATCTCGGGACAGGGGGCTACGAGCAGTACTTC.